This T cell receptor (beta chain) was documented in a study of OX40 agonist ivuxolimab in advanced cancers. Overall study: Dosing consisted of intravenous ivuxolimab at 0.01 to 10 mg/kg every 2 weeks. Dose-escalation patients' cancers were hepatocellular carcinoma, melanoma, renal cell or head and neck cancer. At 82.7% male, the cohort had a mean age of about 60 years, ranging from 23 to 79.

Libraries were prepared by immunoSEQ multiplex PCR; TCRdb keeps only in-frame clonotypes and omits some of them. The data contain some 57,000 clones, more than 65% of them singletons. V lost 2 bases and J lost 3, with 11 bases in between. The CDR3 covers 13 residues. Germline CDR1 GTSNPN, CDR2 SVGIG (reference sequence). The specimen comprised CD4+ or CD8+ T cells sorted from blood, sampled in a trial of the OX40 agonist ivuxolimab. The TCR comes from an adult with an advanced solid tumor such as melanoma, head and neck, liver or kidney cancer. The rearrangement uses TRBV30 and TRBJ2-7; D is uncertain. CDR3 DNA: TGTGCCTGGAGTAAGGCTGCGAACTACGAGCAGTACTTC. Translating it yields CAWSKAANYEQYF. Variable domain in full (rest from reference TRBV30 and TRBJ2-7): SQTIHQWPATLVQPVGSPLSLECTVEGTSNPNLYWYRQAAGRGLQLLFYSVGIGQISSEVPQNLSASRPQDRQFILSSKKLLLSDSGFYLCAWSKAANYEQYFGPGTRLTVT.